This T cell receptor beta chain stems from a study of CD8+CD57+ T cells in acquired aplastic anemia. Across the study: An average of about 3.2 ug of DNA was obtained from sorted CD4+ and CD8+ cells.

The CDR3 covers 14 residues. Germline CDR1 GTSNPN, CDR2 SVGIG (reference sequence). V was cut by 5 bases and J by 0 bases, with 11 bases left in between. Investigators profiled TCR beta VDJ and CDR3 from genomic DNA template. TCRdb analysed the reads with MiXCR anew, one entry per CDR3 protein. The profile shows about 400,000 distinct CDR3 sequences, approximately 70% of them singletons. A remark on this clonotype: Its antigen remains unknown. A much larger clone differs by one base, so this may be a read error.

Findings and caveats of the study: Patients were compared with controls for CD8+ Simpson's diversity, and no significant difference emerged.

This chain links TRBV30 with TRBJ1-3, with a weak D call TRBD1 (5 bases). The sequencing input was sorted CD4+, CD8+, or CD8+CD57+ T cells (not recorded which) from PBMCs. The clonotype was recovered from a human donor in good health, serving as a control. The CDR3, as DNA: TGTGCCTGGGGCGGACACCCCTCTGGAAACACCATATATTTT. Translating gives CAWGGHPSGNTIYF.